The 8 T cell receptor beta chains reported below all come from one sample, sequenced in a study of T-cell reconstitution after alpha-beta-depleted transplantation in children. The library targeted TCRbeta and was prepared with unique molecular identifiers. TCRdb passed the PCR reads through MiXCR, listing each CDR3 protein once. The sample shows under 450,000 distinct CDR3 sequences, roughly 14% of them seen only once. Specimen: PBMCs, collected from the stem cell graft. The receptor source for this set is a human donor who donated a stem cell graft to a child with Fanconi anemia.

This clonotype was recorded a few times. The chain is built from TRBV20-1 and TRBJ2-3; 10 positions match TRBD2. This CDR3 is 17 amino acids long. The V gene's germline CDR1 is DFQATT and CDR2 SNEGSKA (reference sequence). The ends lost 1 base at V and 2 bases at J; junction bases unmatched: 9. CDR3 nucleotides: TGCAGTGCTAGAGTACGGAAGCGGGGGGGTTACACAGATACGCAGTATTTT. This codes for CSARVRKRGGYTDTQYF.

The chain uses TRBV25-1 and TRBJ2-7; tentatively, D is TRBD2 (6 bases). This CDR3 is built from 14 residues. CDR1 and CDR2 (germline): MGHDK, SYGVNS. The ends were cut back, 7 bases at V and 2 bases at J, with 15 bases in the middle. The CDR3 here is CASTNRDLPYEQYF. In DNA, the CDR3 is TGTGCCAGCACAAACCGGGACTTACCCTACGAGCAGTACTTC.

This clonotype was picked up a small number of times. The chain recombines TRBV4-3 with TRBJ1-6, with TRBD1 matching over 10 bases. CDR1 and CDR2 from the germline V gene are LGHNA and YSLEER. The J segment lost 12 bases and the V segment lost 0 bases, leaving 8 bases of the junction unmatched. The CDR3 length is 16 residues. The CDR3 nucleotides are TGCGCCAGCAGCCAAGAGGTGGACAGGGGGAGAGGACCCCTCCACTTT. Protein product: CASSQEVDRGRGPLHF.

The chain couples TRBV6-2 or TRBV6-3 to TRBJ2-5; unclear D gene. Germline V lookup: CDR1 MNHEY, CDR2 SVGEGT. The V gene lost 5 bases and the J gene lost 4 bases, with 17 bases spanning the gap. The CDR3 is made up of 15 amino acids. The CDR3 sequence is CASSRPQASGETQYF. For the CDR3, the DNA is TGTGCCAGCAGTAGGCCGCAGGCCTCGGGAGAGACCCAGTACTTC.

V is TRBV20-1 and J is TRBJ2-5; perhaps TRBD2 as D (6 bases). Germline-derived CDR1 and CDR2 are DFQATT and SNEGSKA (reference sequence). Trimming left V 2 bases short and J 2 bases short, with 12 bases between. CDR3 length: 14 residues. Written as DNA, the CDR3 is TGCAGTGCTAGAACCTCTAGCGCTCAAGAGACCCAGTACTTC. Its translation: CSARTSSAQETQYF.

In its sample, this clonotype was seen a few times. This chain's CDR3 is CASSYDDGANVLTF. For the CDR3, the DNA is TGTGCCAGCAGTTACGATGATGGGGCCAACGTCCTGACTTTC. The rearrangement joins TRBV6-5 to TRBJ2-6; D remains unclear. The CDR3 runs to 14 residues. Trimming pared 2 bases from V and 3 bases from J, leaving 5 bases between. CDR1 is MNHEY, CDR2 SVGAGI, per germline.

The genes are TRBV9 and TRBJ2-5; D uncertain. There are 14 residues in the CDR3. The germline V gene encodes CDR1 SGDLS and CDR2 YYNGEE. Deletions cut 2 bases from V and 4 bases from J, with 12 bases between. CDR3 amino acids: CASSVRSAAETQYF. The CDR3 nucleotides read TGTGCCAGCAGCGTCCGATCTGCAGCAGAGACCCAGTACTTC.

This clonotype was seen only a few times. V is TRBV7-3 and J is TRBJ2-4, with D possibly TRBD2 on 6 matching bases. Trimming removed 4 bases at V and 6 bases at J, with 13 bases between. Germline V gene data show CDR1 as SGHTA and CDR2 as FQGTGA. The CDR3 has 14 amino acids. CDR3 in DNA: TGTGCCAGCAGCTCCGGGGGACCGGGAAACATTCAGTACTTC. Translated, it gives CASSSGGPGNIQYF.